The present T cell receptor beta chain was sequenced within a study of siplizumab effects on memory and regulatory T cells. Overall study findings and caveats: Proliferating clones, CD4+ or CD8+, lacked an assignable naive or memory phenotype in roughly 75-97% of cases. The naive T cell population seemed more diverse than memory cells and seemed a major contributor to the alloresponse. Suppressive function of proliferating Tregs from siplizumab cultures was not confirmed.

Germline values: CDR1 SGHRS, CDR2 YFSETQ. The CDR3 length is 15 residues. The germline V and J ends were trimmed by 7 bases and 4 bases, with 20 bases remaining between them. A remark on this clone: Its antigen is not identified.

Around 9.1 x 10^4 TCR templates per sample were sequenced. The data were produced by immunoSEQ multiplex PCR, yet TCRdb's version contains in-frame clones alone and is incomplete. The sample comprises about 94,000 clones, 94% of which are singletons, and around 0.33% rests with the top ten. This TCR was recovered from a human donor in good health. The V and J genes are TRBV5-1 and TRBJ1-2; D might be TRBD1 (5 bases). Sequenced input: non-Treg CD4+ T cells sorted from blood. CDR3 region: CASRQTPQGVYGYTF. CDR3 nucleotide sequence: TGCGCCAGCCGCCAAACCCCGCAGGGAGTCTATGGCTACACCTTC.